The TCR beta chain under discussion was sequenced for a study of cytomegalovirus exposure and HLA in healthy donors. Study conclusions and caveats: One cluster of highly shared sequence variants probably arose as a sequencing artifact.

CDR1 and CDR2 (germline): SGHDN, FVKESK. The CDR3 is 13 amino acids. Trimming stripped 3 bases from V and 2 bases from J, with 7 bases between. In the case of this clone: What it binds is unknown.

It was with 60 Vbeta and 13 Jbeta primers that the PCR ran. Repertoires were generated with immunoSEQ multiplex PCR, while TCRdb's copy carries only in-frame clones and drops some. The sample yields 100,000 to 150,000 clones, around 72% seen once. The chain links TRBV14 to TRBJ1-2; D unclear. Sample: PBMCs. This sequence originates from a man aged 25-40 years in good health and CMV-seronegative. Written as DNA, the CDR3 is TGTGCCAGCAGCCACCAGATAAACTATGGCTACACCTTC. It translates to CASSHQINYGYTF.